This T cell receptor (beta chain) was documented in a study of a mutant IDH1 vaccine in newly diagnosed glioma. Study details: Initiation of the vaccine course occurred 4-6 weeks after radiotherapy alone, or alongside temozolomide cycles. Standard pretreatment was either radiotherapy, temozolomide, or, for most, radiochemotherapy with temozolomide.

A remark on this clone: The antigen is not known.

This CDR3 has 18 residues. Trimming cost V 0 bases and J 0 bases, with 12 bases left between them. Per the germline V gene, CDR1 is LGHNA and CDR2 is YNFKEQ. The repertoire was sequenced with immunoSEQ multiplex PCR; TCRdb's copy has only in-frame clones and lacks some. The table includes about 38,000 clones, around three quarters detected once. Indicated time point: week 5, during vaccination. All doses held 300 ug of mutant IDH1 20-mer peptide, with topical imiquimod. The receptor comes from a man aged 40-55 years with glioma. The sample in question was PBMCs, obtained from a glioma patient whose treatment included an IDH1 peptide vaccine. The V call is TRBV4-2, the J call TRBJ2-6; D gene ambiguous. The CDR3 is CASSQDRGRDSGANVLTF. CDR3 bases: TGTGCCAGCAGCCAAGATCGTGGTAGGGACTCTGGGGCCAACGTCCTGACTTTC.